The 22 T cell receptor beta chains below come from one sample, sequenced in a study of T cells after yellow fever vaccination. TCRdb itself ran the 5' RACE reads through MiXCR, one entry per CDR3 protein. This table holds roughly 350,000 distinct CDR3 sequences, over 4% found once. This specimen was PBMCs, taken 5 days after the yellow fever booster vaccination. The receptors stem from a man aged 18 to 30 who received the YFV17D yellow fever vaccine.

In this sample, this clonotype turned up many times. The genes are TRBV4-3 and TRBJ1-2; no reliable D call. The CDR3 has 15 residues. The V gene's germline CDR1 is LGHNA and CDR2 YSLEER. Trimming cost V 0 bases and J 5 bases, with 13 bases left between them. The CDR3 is CASSQDGKVKYGYTF. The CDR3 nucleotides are TGCGCCAGCAGCCAAGATGGGAAGGTGAAATATGGCTACACCTTC.

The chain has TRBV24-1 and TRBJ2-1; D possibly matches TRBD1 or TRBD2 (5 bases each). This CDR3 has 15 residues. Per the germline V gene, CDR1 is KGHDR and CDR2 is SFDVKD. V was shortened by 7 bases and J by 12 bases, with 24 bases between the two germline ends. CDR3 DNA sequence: TGTGCCACCAGCGAAGGACGGACCCCAGGGAGAGGGCAGTTCTTC. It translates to CATSEGRTPGRGQFF.

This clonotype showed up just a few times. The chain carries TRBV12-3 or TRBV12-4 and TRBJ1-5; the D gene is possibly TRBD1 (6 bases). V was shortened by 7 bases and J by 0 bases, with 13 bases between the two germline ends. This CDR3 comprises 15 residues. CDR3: CASTDRTNSNQPQHF. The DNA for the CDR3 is TGTGCCAGCACCGACAGGACAAATAGCAATCAGCCCCAGCATTTT.

The CDR3 nucleotides are TGTGCCACTTCCCAGCCAGTCATCTCTGGGGCCAACGTCCTGACTTTC. Encoded protein: CATSQPVISGANVLTF. V gene TRBV21-1 combines with J gene TRBJ2-6; TRBD2 reflects the table's D call only, with no check against the DNA. TRBV21-1 is tagged as a pseudogene. There are 16 residues in the CDR3.

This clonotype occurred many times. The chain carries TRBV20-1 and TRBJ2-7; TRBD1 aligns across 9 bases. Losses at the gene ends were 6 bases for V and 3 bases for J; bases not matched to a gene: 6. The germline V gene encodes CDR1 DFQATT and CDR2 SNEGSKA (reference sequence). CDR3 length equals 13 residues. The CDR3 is CSASTGGVYEQYF. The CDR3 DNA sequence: TGCAGTGCGTCGACAGGGGGAGTCTACGAGCAGTACTTC.

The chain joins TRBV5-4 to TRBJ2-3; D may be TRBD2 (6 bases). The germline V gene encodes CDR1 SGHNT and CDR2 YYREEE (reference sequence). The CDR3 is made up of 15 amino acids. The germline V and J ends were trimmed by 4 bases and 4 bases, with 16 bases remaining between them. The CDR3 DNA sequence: TGTGCCAGCAGCCCGCGGGACTCTGCGGCAGATACGCAGTATTTT. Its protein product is CASSPRDSAADTQYF. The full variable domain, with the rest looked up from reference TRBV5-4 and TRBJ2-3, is ETGVTQSPTHLIKTRGQQVTLRCSSQSGHNTVSWYQQALGQGPQFIFQYYREEENGRGNFPPRFSGLQFPNYSSELNVNALELDDSALYLCASSPRDSAADTQYFGPGTRLTVL.

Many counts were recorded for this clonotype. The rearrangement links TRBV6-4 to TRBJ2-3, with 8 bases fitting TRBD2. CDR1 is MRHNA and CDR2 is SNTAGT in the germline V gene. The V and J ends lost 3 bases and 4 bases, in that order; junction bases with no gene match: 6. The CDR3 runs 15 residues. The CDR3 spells CASSEGAGAADTQYF. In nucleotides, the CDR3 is TGTGCCAGCAGTGAAGGAGCGGGGGCCGCAGATACGCAGTATTTT.

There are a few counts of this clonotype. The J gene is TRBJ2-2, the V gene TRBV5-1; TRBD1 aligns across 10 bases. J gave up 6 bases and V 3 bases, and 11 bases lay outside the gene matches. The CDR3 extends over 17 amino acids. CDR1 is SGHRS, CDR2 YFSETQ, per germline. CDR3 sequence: CASSSGQGGLSAGELFF. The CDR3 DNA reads TGCGCCAGCAGCTCCGGACAGGGGGGACTGTCCGCCGGGGAGCTGTTTTTT.

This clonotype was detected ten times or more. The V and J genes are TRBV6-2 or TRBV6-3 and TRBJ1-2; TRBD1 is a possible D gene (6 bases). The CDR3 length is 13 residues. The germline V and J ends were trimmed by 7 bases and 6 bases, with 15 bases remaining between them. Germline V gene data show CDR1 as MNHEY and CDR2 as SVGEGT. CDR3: CASIGGPMDGYTF. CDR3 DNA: TGTGCCAGCATCGGGGGGCCAATGGATGGCTACACCTTC.

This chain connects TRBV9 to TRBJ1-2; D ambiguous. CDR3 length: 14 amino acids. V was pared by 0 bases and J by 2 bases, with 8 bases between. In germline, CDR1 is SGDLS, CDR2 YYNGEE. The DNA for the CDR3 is TGTGCCAGCAGCGTAGTCCCGGGAAACTATGGCTACACCTTC. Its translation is CASSVVPGNYGYTF.

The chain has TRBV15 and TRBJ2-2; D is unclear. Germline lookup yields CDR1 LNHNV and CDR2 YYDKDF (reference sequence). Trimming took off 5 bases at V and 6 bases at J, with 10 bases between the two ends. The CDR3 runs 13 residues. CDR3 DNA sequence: TGTGCCACCAGCGCCGTGCTCCCCGGGGAGCTGTTTTTT. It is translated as CATSAVLPGELFF.

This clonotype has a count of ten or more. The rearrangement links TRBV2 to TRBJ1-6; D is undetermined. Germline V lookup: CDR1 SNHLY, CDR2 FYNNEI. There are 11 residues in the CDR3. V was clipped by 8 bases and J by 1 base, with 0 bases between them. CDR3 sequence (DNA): TGTGCCAGCTCCTATAATTCACCCCTCCACTTT. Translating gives CASSYNSPLHF.

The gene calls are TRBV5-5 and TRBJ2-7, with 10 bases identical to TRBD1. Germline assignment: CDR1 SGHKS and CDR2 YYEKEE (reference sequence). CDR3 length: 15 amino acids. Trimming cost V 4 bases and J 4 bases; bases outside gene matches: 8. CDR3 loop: CASSLSGQGTYEQYV. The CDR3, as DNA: TGTGCCAGCAGCCTCTCGGGACAGGGGACTTACGAGCAGTACGTC.

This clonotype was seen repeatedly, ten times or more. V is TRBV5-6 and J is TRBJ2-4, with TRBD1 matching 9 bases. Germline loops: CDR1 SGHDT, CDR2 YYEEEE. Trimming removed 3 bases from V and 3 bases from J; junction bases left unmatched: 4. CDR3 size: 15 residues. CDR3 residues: CASSSRQGDKNIQYF. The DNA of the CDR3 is TGTGCCAGCAGCTCACGACAGGGGGACAAAAACATTCAGTACTTC.

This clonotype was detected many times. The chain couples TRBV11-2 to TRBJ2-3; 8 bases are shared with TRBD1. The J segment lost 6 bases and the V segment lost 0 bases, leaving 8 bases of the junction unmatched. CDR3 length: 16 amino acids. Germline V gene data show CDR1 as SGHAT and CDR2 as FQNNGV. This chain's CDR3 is CASSLDLGRGLDTQYF. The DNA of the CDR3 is TGTGCCAGCAGCTTAGATCTAGGCAGGGGGCTTGATACGCAGTATTTT.

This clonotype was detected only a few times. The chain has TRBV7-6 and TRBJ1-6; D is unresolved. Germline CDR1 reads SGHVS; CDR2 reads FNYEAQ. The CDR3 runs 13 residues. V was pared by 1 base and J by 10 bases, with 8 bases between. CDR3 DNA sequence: TGTGCCAGCAGCTTAGAGAAAGGGTCACCCCTCCACTTT. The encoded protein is CASSLEKGSPLHF.

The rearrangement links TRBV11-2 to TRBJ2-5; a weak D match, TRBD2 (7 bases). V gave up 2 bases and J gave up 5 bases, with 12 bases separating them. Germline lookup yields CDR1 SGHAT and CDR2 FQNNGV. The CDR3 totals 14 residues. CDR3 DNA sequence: TGTGCCAGCAGCTTAACAGGGAGGGGGGAGACCCAGTACTTC. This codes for CASSLTGRGETQYF.

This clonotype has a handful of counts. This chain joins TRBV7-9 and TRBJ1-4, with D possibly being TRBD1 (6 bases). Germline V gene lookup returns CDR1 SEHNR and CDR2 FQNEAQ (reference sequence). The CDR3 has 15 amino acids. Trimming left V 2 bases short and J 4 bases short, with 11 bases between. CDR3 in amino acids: CASSLLQGLNEKLFF. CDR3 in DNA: TGTGCCAGCAGCTTATTACAGGGTCTTAATGAAAAACTGTTTTTT.

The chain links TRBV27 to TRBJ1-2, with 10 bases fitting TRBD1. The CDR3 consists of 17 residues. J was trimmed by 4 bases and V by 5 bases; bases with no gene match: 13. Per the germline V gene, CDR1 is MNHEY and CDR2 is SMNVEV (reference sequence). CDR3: CASSRITPTGGFYGYTF. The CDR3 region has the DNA TGTGCCAGCAGTCGAATCACGCCGACAGGGGGCTTCTATGGCTACACCTTC.

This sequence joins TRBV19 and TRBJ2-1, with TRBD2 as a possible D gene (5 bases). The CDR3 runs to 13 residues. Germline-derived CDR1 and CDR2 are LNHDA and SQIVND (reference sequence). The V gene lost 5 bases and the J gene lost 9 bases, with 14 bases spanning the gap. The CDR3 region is CASSPTPAGEQFF. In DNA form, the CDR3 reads TGTGCCAGTAGTCCAACCCCGGCGGGTGAGCAGTTCTTC.

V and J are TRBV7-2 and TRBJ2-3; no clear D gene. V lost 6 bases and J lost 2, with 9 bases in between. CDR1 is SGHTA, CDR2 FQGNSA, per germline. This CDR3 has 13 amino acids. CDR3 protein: CASRLGPTDTQYF. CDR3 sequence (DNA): TGTGCCAGCAGGCTTGGTCCCACAGATACGCAGTATTTT.

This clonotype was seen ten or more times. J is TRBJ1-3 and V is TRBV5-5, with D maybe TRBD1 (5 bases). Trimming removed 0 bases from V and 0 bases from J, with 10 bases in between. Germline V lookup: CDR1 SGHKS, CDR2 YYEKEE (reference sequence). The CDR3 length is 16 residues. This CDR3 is CASSLGQTSSGNTIYF. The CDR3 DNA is TGTGCCAGCAGCTTGGGACAGACCTCCTCTGGAAACACCATATATTTT.